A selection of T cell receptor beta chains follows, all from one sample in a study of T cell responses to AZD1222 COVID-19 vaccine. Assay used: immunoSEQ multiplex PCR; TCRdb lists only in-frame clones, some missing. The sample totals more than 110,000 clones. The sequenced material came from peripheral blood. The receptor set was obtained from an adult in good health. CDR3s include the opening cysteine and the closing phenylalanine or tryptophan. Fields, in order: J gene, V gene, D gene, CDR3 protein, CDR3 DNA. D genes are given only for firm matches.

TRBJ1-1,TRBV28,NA,CASSSSEAKRTEAFF,NA
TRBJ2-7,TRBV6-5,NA,CASSTSGVYEQYF,TGTGCCAGCAGTACCTCGGGGGTCTACGAGCAGTACTTC
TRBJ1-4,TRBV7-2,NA,CASSRHSGITNEKLFF,TGTGCCAGCAGCCGCCACAGTGGAATTACTAATGAAAAACTGTTTTTT
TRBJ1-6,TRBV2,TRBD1,CASRGQGILNSPLHF,TGTGCCAGCAGAGGACAGGGCATTCTTAATTCACCCCTCCACTTT
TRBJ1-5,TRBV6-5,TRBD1,CASRDRVMGPQHF,TGTGCCAGCAGGGACAGGGTGATGGGGCCCCAGCATTTT
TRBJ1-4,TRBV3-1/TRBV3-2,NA,CASSPGPAAATNEKLFF,TGTGCCAGCAGCCCGGGCCCCGCGGCGGCAACTAATGAAAAACTGTTTTTT
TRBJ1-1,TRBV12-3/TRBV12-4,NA,CASSMGPATEAFF,TGTGCCAGCAGCATGGGCCCGGCTACTGAAGCTTTCTTT
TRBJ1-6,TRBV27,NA,CASSLSGGLSLHF,TGTGCCAGCAGTTTATCTGGGGGGCTCTCCCTCCACTTT
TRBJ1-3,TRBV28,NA,CASTPQGSGNTIYF,TGTGCCAGCACTCCTCAGGGATCAGGAAACACCATATATTTT
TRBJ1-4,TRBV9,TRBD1,CASSVSGQVDEKLFF,TGTGCCAGCAGCGTCTCGGGACAGGTTGACGAAAAACTGTTTTTT
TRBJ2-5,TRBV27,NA,CASSLGPYETQYF,TGTGCCAGCAGTTTGGGGCCTTACGAGACCCAGTACTTC
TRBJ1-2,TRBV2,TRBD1,CASSSQGVLAGYTF,TGTGCCAGCAGTTCACAGGGGGTCTTGGCTGGCTACACCTTC
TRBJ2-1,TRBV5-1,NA,CASSLAAGNEQFF,TGCGCCAGCAGCTTGGCCGCAGGCAATGAGCAGTTCTTC
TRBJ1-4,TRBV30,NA,CAWGFHSVDEKLFF,TGTGCCTGGGGATTCCACAGCGTAGATGAAAAACTGTTTTTT
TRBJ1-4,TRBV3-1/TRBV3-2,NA,CASSQGVEKLFF,TGTGCCAGCAGCCAAGGGGTTGAAAAACTGTTTTTT
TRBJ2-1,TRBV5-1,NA,CASSFGGGSYNEQFF,TGCGCCAGCAGCTTTGGAGGGGGATCCTACAATGAGCAGTTCTTC
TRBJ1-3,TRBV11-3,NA,CASSPGIPGNTIYF,TGTGCCAGCAGCCCCGGGATCCCTGGAAACACCATATATTTT
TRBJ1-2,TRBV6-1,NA,CASSEAIGGNYGYTF,TGTGCCAGCAGTGAAGCTATCGGGGGGAACTATGGCTACACCTTC
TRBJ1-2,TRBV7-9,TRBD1,CASRTGTGSSGYTF,TGTGCCAGCAGGACCGGGACAGGGTCTTCTGGCTACACCTTC
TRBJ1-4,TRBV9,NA,CASSTTGGPYNEKLFF,TGTGCCAGCAGCACGACCGGTGGGCCTTATAATGAAAAACTGTTTTTT
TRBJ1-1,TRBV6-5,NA,CASTWGRVMNTEAFF,TGTGCCAGCACCTGGGGCAGGGTCATGAACACTGAAGCTTTCTTT
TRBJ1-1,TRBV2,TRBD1,CASTVSGGTEAFF,TGTGCCAGCACCGTATCAGGGGGCACTGAAGCTTTCTTT
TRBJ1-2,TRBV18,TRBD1,CASSPAAGGYGYTF,TGTGCCAGCTCACCAGCCGCAGGGGGCTATGGCTACACCTTC